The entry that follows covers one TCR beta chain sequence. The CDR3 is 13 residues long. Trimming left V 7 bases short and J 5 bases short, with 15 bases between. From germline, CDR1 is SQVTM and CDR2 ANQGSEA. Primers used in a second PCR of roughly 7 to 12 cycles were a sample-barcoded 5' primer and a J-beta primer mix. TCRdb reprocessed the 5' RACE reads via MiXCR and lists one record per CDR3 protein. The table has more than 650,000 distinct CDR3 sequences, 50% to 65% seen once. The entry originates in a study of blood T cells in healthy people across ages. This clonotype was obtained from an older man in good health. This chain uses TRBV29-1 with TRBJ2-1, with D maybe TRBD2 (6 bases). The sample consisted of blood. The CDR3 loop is CSGRGTSDNEQFF. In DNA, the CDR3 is TGCAGCGGGAGGGGTACGTCTGACAATGAGCAGTTCTTC.